The 25 T cell receptor beta chains below come from one sample, sequenced in a study of blood T cell repertoires in COVID-19. Libraries were prepared by immunoSEQ multiplex PCR; TCRdb keeps only in-frame clonotypes and omits some of them. The sample gives 35,000 to 50,000 clones, approximately 89% of which show up once; roughly 3.3% is in the top ten. The specimen was peripheral blood. These receptors came from a human donor in a cohort sampled during active COVID-19.

The chain links TRBV5-4 to TRBJ1-3, with D uncertain. The V gene's germline CDR1 is SGHNT and CDR2 YYREEE (reference sequence). Trimming took off 5 bases at V and 2 bases at J, with 8 bases between the two ends. The CDR3 consists of 13 residues. Here the CDR3 DNA reads TGTGCCAGCAGGACCCAGGCTGGAAACACCATATATTTT. It translates to CASRTQAGNTIYF.

In nucleotides, the CDR3 is TGTGCCAGCAGCTCCAGAGGGAGGGACTATGGCTACACCTTC. It translates to CASSSRGRDYGYTF. The V gene is TRBV7-2, the J gene TRBJ1-2, with D uncertain. The CDR3 is 14 residues long. Trimming removed 4 bases from V and 3 bases from J, with 12 bases in between. Germline V gene lookup returns CDR1 SGHTA and CDR2 FQGNSA.

The gene calls are TRBV5-4 and TRBJ1-1, with TRBD1 as a possible D gene (5 bases). Trimming cost V 4 bases and J 1 base, with 8 bases left between them. The CDR3 totals 13 residues. Per germline, CDR1 SGHNT and CDR2 YYREEE (reference sequence). CDR3 amino acids: CASSRQGNTEAFF. The DNA of the CDR3 is TGTGCCAGCAGCCGTCAGGGGAACACTGAAGCTTTCTTT.

This chain joins TRBV5-1 and TRBJ2-2, with D possibly matching TRBD2 (5 bases). The CDR3 has 13 amino acids. Trimming pared 5 bases from V and 7 bases from J, leaving 12 bases between. Germline V gene sequence: CDR1 SGHRS, CDR2 YFSETQ. The CDR3 sequence: CASRADSVGELFF. DNA for the CDR3: TGCGCCAGCAGGGCTGATAGCGTCGGGGAGCTGTTTTTT.

The chain has TRBV6-1 and TRBJ2-2, with D maybe TRBD2 (6 bases). Per germline, CDR1 MNHNS and CDR2 SASEGT. Trimming removed 2 bases at V and 5 bases at J, with 6 bases between. The CDR3 has 13 amino acids. As DNA, the CDR3 is TGTGCCAGCAGTGAACGGGAGACCGGGGAGCTGTTTTTT. Translation: CASSERETGELFF.

The chain has TRBV6-5 and TRBJ2-1; D may be TRBD1 (6 bases). The V gene's germline CDR1 is MNHEY and CDR2 SVGAGI. Trimming cost V 7 bases and J 0 bases, with 13 bases left between them. CDR3 length: 15 residues. The CDR3 loop reads CASTAGQSSYNEQFF. In DNA, the CDR3 is TGTGCCAGCACTGCCGGACAGAGCTCCTACAATGAGCAGTTCTTC.

CDR3 loop: CASGGGSYTEAFF. The CDR3 nucleotides are TGTGCCTCCGGCGGGGGGTCGTACACTGAAGCTTTCTTT. This chain connects TRBV6-6 to TRBJ1-1; possibly TRBD1 for D (5 bases). CDR1 and CDR2 (germline): MNHNY, SVGAGI (reference sequence). The ends were cut back, 11 bases at V and 3 bases at J, with 16 bases in the middle. The CDR3 has 13 residues.

This chain joins TRBV3-1 (or the pseudogene TRBV3-2) and TRBJ2-1; 8 bases are a match to TRBD1. CDR3 length equals 16 residues. J lost 8 bases, V lost 4 bases, and 13 bases had no gene match. Germline assignment: CDR1 LGHDT and CDR2 YNNKEL (reference sequence). The CDR3 loop is CASSRIGRGRGDEQFF. The CDR3 DNA reads TGTGCCAGCAGCCGAATCGGCAGGGGGCGCGGCGATGAGCAGTTCTTC.

The rearrangement uses TRBV7-9 and TRBJ1-1; 9 bases align to TRBD1. The CDR3 is made up of 14 amino acids. Looked up from germline, CDR1 is SEHNR and CDR2 is FQNEAQ (reference sequence). V was clipped by 10 bases and J by 5 bases; unmatched bases: 11. CDR3 protein: CATNSGTGLTEAFF. In DNA, the CDR3 is TGTGCCACAAACTCCGGGACAGGGTTAACTGAAGCTTTCTTT.

The genes are TRBV5-6 and TRBJ2-5; 9 bases are a match to TRBD1. V was pared by 0 bases and J by 5 bases, with 2 bases of the junction left unmatched. This CDR3 contains 14 residues. Germline values: CDR1 SGHDT, CDR2 YYEEEE. The CDR3 loop is CASSLVGQGETQYF. For the CDR3, the DNA is TGTGCCAGCAGCTTGGTTGGACAGGGGGAGACCCAGTACTTC.

This clone appeared once. V and J are TRBV14 and TRBJ2-2; no definite D call. Trimming took 1 base from V and 2 from J, leaving 14 bases between them. Per the germline V gene, CDR1 is SGHDN and CDR2 is FVKESK. The CDR3 consists of 17 residues. The CDR3 DNA reads as TGTGCCAGCAGCCAAGGCTTCAGGCAGATAAACACCGGGGAGCTGTTTTTT. This codes for CASSQGFRQINTGELFF.

The chain combines TRBV5-4 with TRBJ2-3; no reliable D call. The closer fit of TRBJ1-5 to the DNA end suggests the J call may be wrong. The CDR3 runs to 17 residues. Germline CDR1 reads SGHNT; CDR2 reads YYREEE (reference sequence). The CDR3 DNA sequence: TGTGCCAGCAGCTTGGTTGGTCGGACTAGCTACACAGATACGCAGCATTTT. It yields the protein CASSLVGRTSYTDTQHF.

The chain combines TRBV29-1 with TRBJ2-7, with 7 bases matching TRBD1. V was pared by 5 bases and J by 5 bases, with 9 bases of the junction left unmatched. Germline-derived CDR1 and CDR2 are SQVTM and ANQGSEA. The CDR3 is 13 residues long. CDR3 in DNA: TGCAGCGTTTCGACAGGGATGTCCCACGAGCAGTACTTC. The encoded protein is CSVSTGMSHEQYF.

The gene calls are TRBV3-1 (or the pseudogene TRBV3-2) and TRBJ1-2; D is unclear. Germline assignment: CDR1 LGHDT and CDR2 YNNKEL (reference sequence). This CDR3 has 14 amino acids. Trimming cost V 3 bases and J 5 bases, with 13 bases left between them. In DNA form, the CDR3 reads TGTGCCAGCAGCCAGCTCCCCCGACTTTATGGCTACACCTTC. Translated, it gives CASSQLPRLYGYTF.

V and J are TRBV6-6 and TRBJ1-6, with a tentative D call TRBD1 (6 bases). Deletions cut 6 bases from V and 5 bases from J, with 14 bases between. The germline CDR1 and CDR2 sequences are MNHNY and SVGAGI (reference sequence). CDR3 length: 15 residues. The CDR3 region is CASSRGQSHNSPLHF. CDR3 nucleotides: TGTGCCAGCAGCCGTGGACAGTCCCATAATTCACCCCTCCACTTT.

The chain recombines TRBV10-2 with TRBJ2-3, with 10 bases matching TRBD2. This CDR3 has 17 residues. CDR1 and CDR2 (germline): WSHSY, SAAADI. J was trimmed by 4 bases and V by 0 bases; bases with no gene match: 7. The CDR3 coding sequence is TGCGCCAGCAGTGAGTCCTGGGCTAGCGGGGGTGCAGATACGCAGTATTTT. It is translated as CASSESWASGGADTQYF.

The J gene is TRBJ2-7, the V gene TRBV7-9; 7 bases map to TRBD1. CDR1 SEHNR and CDR2 FQNEAQ come from the germline V gene (reference sequence). The V and J ends lost 4 bases and 6 bases, in that order; junction bases with no gene match: 9. This CDR3 has 14 amino acids. The CDR3 DNA reads as TGTGCCAGCAGCTGGGACAGCTTGACTTCCGAGCAGTACTTC. As protein: CASSWDSLTSEQYF.

The V gene is TRBV5-5, the J gene TRBJ1-1; D not resolved. The CDR3 has 15 residues. The germline CDR1 and CDR2 sequences are SGHKS and YYEKEE (reference sequence). The V end was cut by 0 bases, the J end by 5 bases, with 14 bases between. CDR3 sequence reads: CASSLVLAGRTEAFF. The CDR3 region has the DNA TGTGCCAGCAGCTTGGTTTTAGCGGGGAGAACTGAAGCTTTCTTT.

V gene TRBV7-9 combines with J gene TRBJ2-7; 7 bases agree with TRBD1. Trimming removed 3 bases from V and 6 bases from J; junction bases left unmatched: 14. This CDR3 contains 16 residues. CDR1 is SEHNR and CDR2 is FQNEAQ in the germline V gene (reference sequence). For the CDR3, the DNA is TGTGCCAGCAGCTTTCCCTCAGACCGGGACAGAGGCGAGCAGTACTTC. This gives the protein CASSFPSDRDRGEQYF.

This sequence joins TRBV2 and TRBJ1-4, with D possibly matching TRBD1 (6 bases). The CDR3 runs 14 residues. Trimming cost V 5 bases and J 7 bases, with 14 bases left between them. Germline-derived CDR1 and CDR2 are SNHLY and FYNNEI. Here the CDR3 reads CASSLQGEGEKLFF. Written as DNA, the CDR3 is TGTGCCAGCAGTTTACAGGGAGAGGGTGAAAAACTGTTTTTT.

V and J are TRBV5-1 and TRBJ2-3; 9 bases map to TRBD2. J lost 4 bases, V lost 4 bases, and 4 bases had no gene match. CDR1 and CDR2 from the germline V gene are SGHRS and YFSETQ. CDR3 length: 14 amino acids. CDR3: CASSAGTSPDTQYF. CDR3 nucleotides: TGCGCCAGCAGCGCAGGGACTAGCCCAGATACGCAGTATTTT.

The chain uses TRBV9 and TRBJ2-7, with 9 nucleotides matching TRBD1. CDR3 length: 16 amino acids. The germline gives CDR1 SGDLS, CDR2 YYNGEE. Trimming at V came to 4 bases and at J to 4 bases, leaving 12 bases not matched to a gene. The CDR3 DNA is TGTGCCAGCAGCTTAACTTCAGGGACAGGGTATTACGAGCAGTACTTC. Encoded protein: CASSLTSGTGYYEQYF.

The chain joins TRBV4-1 to TRBJ2-3, with TRBD2 identical over 10 bases. The CDR3 totals 19 residues. With V trimmed by 3 bases and J by 4 bases, 16 bases remained unmatched. From germline, CDR1 is MGHRA and CDR2 YSYEKL. The CDR3 spells CASSHQRALGTSEADTQYF. For the CDR3, the DNA is TGCGCCAGCAGCCACCAACGTGCCTTAGGGACTAGCGAGGCAGATACGCAGTATTTT.

The chain recombines TRBV7-9 with TRBJ1-1; 7 bases map to TRBD1. Germline V gene lookup returns CDR1 SEHNR and CDR2 FQNEAQ (reference sequence). The J segment lost 3 bases and the V segment lost 5 bases, leaving 12 bases of the junction unmatched. CDR3 length: 16 amino acids. In nucleotides, the CDR3 is TGTGCCAGCAGCCGAGATTACAGGGGAGGACACACTGAAGCTTTCTTT. Its protein is CASSRDYRGGHTEAFF.

The CDR3 DNA reads as TGTGCCAGCAGTAAGACAGGGGGTATTTATAGCAATCAGCCCCAGCATTTT. The encoded protein is CASSKTGGIYSNQPQHF. The V call is TRBV2, the J call TRBJ1-5; 9 bases are a match to TRBD1. The CDR3 is made up of 17 amino acids. The J segment lost 0 bases and the V segment lost 5 bases, leaving 8 bases of the junction unmatched. Germline lookup yields CDR1 SNHLY and CDR2 FYNNEI.